Listed here are 10 T cell receptor beta chains from one sample, sequenced in a study of a mutant IDH1 vaccine in newly diagnosed glioma. Generated by immunoSEQ multiplex PCR, the TCRdb table keeps only in-frame clones and is missing some. The sample holds 35,000 to 45,000 clones, around 89% seen once. The time point denotes: week 35, safety follow-up. Each dose of the vaccine consisted of 300 ug of mutant IDH1 20-mer peptide, with topical imiquimod. Their antigen targets remain unknown. The sequencing here drew on PBMCs, taken from a glioma patient whose treatment included an IDH1 peptide vaccine. These receptors were taken from a man aged 40-55 years with glioma.

The chain recombines TRBV5-4 with TRBJ2-5; D possibly corresponds to TRBD2 (5 bases). The J call may be incorrect, as the DNA end agrees better with TRBJ2-7. Per the germline V gene, CDR1 is SGHNT and CDR2 is YYREEE (reference sequence). The CDR3 runs 14 residues. CDR3 residues: CASSLGLPGNEQYF. Written as DNA, the CDR3 is TGTGCCAGCAGCTTGGGACTCCCGGGGAACGAGCAGTACTTC.

The chain uses TRBV9 and TRBJ2-2, with no clear D. CDR1 and CDR2 (germline): SGDLS, YYNGEE. Trimming removed 0 bases from V and 5 bases from J, with 11 bases in between. The CDR3 spans 15 residues. The CDR3 DNA is TGTGCCAGCAGCGTAGACTGGGTTAGGACCGGGGAGCTGTTTTTT. Amino acid sequence: CASSVDWVRTGELFF.

The rearrangement links TRBV5-4 to TRBJ2-5, with D uncertain. Germline CDR1 SGHNT, CDR2 YYREEE (reference sequence). CDR3 length: 15 residues. V dropped 0 bases and J dropped 7 bases, with 16 bases sitting between them. The CDR3 spells CASSLGPNRGVTQYF. The CDR3 region has the DNA TGTGCCAGCAGCTTGGGCCCGAATCGTGGGGTGACCCAGTACTTC. The full variable domain, its missing parts supplied by reference TRBV5-4 and TRBJ2-5, is ETGVTQSPTHLIKTRGQQVTLRCSSQSGHNTVSWYQQALGQGPQFIFQYYREEENGRGNFPPRFSGLQFPNYSSELNVNALELDDSALYLCASSLGPNRGVTQYFGPGTRLLVL.

This clone turned up a few times. The chain recombines TRBV5-1 with TRBJ2-7; 12 bases map to TRBD2. Germline CDR1 is SGHRS and CDR2 is YFSETQ. The J segment lost 3 bases and the V segment lost 4 bases, leaving 2 bases of the junction unmatched. CDR3 length equals 14 residues. DNA for the CDR3: TGCGCCAGCAGCAGGGGACTAGCGGGCTACGAGCAGTACTTC. Translating it yields CASSRGLAGYEQYF.

The CDR3 DNA is TGTGCCAGCAGCAGGACAGGGTACAATGAGCAGTTCTTC. Amino acids: CASSRTGYNEQFF. The chain is built from TRBV6-6 and TRBJ2-1; 8 bases are shared with TRBD1. The CDR3 sequence is 13 residues long. CDR1 and CDR2 (germline): MNHNY, SVGAGI (reference sequence). Germline trimming cut 6 bases from V and 4 bases from J; bases unmatched to any gene: 2.

The chain joins TRBV19 to TRBJ2-7; either TRBD1 or TRBD2 may fit D (5 bases each). Trimming stripped 4 bases from V and 0 bases from J, with 25 bases between. This CDR3 comprises 19 residues. The germline CDR1 and CDR2 sequences are LNHDA and SQIVND (reference sequence). The CDR3 DNA reads TGTGCCAGTAGTACTAGCCAGGGAACCTATTCGCAAAGCTCCTACGAGCAGTACTTC. It yields the protein CASSTSQGTYSQSSYEQYF. Full variable domain (outside the CDR3, taken from reference TRBV19 and TRBJ2-7): DGGITQSPKYLFRKEGQNVTLSCEQNLNHDAMYWYRQDPGQGLRLIYYSQIVNDFQKGDIAEGYSVSREKKESFPLTVTSAQKNPTAFYLCASSTSQGTYSQSSYEQYFGPGTRLTVT.

The chain employs TRBV6-5 and TRBJ1-4; 7 bases match TRBD1. The germline V gene encodes CDR1 MNHEY and CDR2 SVGAGI. The CDR3 is 16 amino acids. With V trimmed by 0 bases and J by 5 bases, 6 bases remained unmatched. The CDR3 loop is CASSYSVRRGNEKLFF. The CDR3 bases are TGTGCCAGCAGTTACTCAGTTCGCAGGGGGAATGAAAAACTGTTTTTT.

This chain joins TRBV5-1 and TRBJ2-1; no clear D gene. Trimming cost V 0 bases and J 8 bases, with 12 bases left between them. Per the germline V gene, CDR1 is SGHRS and CDR2 is YFSETQ. CDR3 length: 14 residues. CDR3 coding DNA: TGCGCCAGCAGCTTGGCCCCGGGCCGGGATGAGCAGTTCTTC. It encodes CASSLAPGRDEQFF.

This chain links TRBV10-3 with TRBJ2-3; TRBD2 aligns across 11 bases. The length of the CDR3 is 15 residues. The J segment lost 5 bases and the V segment lost 8 bases, leaving 9 bases of the junction unmatched. Looked up from germline, CDR1 is ENHRY and CDR2 is SYGVKD. Written as DNA, the CDR3 is TGTGCCATCTCTTGGCTAGCGGGGGGCGGAGATACGCAGTATTTT. Amino acids: CAISWLAGGGDTQYF.

This clone was seen only a few times. This chain links TRBV4-1 with TRBJ1-3; 9 bases are a match to TRBD1. CDR1 is MGHRA, CDR2 YSYEKL, per germline. This CDR3 has 15 residues. After removal of 4 bases from V and 2 bases from J, the junction contained 3 bases not matched to a gene. As DNA, the CDR3 is TGCGCCAGCAGCCCACGACAGGGGGCTGGAAACACCATATATTTT. Its translation is CASSPRQGAGNTIYF.